This TCR beta chain was captured in a study of molecular identifiers for immune sequencing clone quantification. General study findings and limits: Because of identical TCR molecules sharing a barcode, sizes of highly expanded clones could be underestimated.

MiXCR was run by TCRdb on the PCR reads, yielding one entry per CDR3 protein. The sample yields 600,000 to 650,000 distinct CDR3 sequences, just under 20% seen once. CDR3 length: 16 residues. Germline CDR1 is MGHRA and CDR2 is YSYEKL. A word on this clonotype: Its target is not known. One end of the junction varies from germline; a read error may be responsible.

With 10%, 30% or 50% of RNA, about 19,000 to 1,100,000 naive CD8 T cells were sequenced. Sequenced: naive CD8+ T cells from blood, with Jurkat cell RNA spiked in. The subset: FACS-sorted CD8+CD4-CCR7+CD45RA+ naive T cells. This receptor was obtained from a human donor in good health. Some libraries in this study had Jurkat cell RNA spiked in. J is TRBJ1-1 and V is TRBV4-1, with 10 nucleotides matching TRBD1. CDR3 in amino acids: CASSLGTGAMNAEAFF. The DNA for the CDR3 is TGCGCCAGCAGCCTTGGGACAGGGGCCATGAACGCTGAAGCTTTCTTT.